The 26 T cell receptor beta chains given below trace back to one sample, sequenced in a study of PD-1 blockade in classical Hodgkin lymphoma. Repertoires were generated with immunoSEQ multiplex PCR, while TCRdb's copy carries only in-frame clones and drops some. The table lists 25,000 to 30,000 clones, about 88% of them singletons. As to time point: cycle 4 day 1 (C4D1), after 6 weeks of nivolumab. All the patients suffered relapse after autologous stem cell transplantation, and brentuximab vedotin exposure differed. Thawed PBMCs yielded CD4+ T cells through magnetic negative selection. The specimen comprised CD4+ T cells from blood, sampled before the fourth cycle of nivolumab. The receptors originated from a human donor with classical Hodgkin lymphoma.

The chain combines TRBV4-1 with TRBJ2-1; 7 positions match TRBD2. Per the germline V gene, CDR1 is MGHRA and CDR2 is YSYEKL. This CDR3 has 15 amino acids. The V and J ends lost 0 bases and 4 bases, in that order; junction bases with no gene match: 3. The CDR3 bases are TGCGCCAGCAGCCAAGATCGCGGGAGTTACAATGAGCAGTTCTTC. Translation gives CASSQDRGSYNEQFF.

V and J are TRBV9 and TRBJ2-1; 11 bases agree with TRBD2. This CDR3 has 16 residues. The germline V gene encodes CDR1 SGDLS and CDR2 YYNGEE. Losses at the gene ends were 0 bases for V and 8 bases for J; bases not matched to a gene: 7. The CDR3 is CASSVAFTSGRHEQFF. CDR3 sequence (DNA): TGTGCCAGCAGCGTAGCTTTCACTAGCGGGAGACATGAGCAGTTCTTC.

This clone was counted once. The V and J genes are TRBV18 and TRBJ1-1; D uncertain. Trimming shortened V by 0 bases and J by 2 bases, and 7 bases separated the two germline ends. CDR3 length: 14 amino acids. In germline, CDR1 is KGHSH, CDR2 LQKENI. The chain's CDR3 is CASSPPSFNTEAFF. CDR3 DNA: TGTGCCAGCTCACCACCTTCGTTCAACACTGAAGCTTTCTTT.

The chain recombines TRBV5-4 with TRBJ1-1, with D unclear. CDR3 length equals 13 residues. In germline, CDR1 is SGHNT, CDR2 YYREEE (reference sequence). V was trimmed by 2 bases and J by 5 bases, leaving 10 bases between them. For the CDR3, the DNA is TGTGCCAGCAGCTTAGATCATCGGACTGAAGCTTTCTTT. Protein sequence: CASSLDHRTEAFF.

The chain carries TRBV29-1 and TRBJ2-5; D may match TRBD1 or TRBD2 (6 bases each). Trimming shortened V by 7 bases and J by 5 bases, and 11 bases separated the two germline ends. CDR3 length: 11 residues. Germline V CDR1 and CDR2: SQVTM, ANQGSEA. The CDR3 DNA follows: TGCAGCGGGAGGGGGTTGGAGACCCAGTACTTC. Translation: CSGRGLETQYF.

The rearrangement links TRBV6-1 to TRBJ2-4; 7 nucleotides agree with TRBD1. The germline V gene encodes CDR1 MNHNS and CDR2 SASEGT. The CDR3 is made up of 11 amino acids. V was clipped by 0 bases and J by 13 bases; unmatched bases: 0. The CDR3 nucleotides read TGTGCCAGCAGTGAAGCGACAGGGCAGTACTTC. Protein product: CASSEATGQYF.

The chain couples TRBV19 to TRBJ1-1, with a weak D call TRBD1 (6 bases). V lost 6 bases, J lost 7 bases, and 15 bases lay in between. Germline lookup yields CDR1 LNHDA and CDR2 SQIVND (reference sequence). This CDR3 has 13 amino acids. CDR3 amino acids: CASSRTVELEAFF. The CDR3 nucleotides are TGTGCCAGTAGCAGGACAGTGGAACTTGAAGCTTTCTTT.

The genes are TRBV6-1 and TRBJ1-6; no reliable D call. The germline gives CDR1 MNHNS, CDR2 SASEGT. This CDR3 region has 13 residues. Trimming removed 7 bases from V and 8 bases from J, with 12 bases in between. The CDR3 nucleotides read TGTGCCAGCAAACTGGGTCAAGATTCACCCCTCCACTTT. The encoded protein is CASKLGQDSPLHF.

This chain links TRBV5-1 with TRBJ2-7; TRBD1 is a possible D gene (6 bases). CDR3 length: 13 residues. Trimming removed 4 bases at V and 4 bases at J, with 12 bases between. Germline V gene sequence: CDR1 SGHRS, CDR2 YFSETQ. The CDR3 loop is CASSLRTAYEQYF. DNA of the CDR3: TGCGCCAGCAGCCTCCGGACAGCTTACGAGCAGTACTTC. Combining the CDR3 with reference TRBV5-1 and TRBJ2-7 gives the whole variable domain KAGVTQTPRYLIKTRGQQVTLSCSPISGHRSVSWYQQTPGQGLQFLFEYFSETQRNKGNFPGRFSGRQFSNSRSEMNVSTLELGDSALYLCASSLRTAYEQYFGPGTRLTVT.

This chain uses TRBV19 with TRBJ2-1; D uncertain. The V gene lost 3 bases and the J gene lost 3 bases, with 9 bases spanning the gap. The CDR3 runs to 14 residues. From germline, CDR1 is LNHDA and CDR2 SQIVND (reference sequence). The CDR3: CASSISIRYNEQFF. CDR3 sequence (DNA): TGTGCCAGTAGTATCTCCATCCGCTACAATGAGCAGTTCTTC.

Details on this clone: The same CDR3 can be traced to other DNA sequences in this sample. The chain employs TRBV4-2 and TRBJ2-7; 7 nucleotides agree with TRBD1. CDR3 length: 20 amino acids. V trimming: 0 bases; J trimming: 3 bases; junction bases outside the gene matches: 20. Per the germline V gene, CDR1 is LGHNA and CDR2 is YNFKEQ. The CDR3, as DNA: TGTGCCAGCAGCCAAGATTCCCTCCCAAGACAGGGTCCTCGATTCTACGAGCAGTACTTC. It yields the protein CASSQDSLPRQGPRFYEQYF.

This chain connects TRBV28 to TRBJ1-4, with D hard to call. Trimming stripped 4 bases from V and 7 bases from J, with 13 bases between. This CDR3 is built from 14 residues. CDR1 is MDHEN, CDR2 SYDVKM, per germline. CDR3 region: CASSSPNSVEKLFF. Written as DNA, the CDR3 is TGTGCCAGCAGTTCACCCAACTCAGTTGAAAAACTGTTTTTT.

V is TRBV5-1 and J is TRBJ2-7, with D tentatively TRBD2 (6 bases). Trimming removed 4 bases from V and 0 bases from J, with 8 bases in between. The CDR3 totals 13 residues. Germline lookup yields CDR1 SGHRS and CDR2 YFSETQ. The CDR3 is CASSAGHSYEQYF. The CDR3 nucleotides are TGCGCCAGCAGCGCGGGGCACTCCTACGAGCAGTACTTC.

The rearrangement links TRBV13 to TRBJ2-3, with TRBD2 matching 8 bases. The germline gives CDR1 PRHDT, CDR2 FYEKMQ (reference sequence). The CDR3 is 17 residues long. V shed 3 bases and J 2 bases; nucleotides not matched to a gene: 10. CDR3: CASSFTFGTRPTDTQYF. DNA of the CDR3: TGTGCCAGCAGCTTCACCTTCGGGACTAGGCCCACAGATACGCAGTATTTT.

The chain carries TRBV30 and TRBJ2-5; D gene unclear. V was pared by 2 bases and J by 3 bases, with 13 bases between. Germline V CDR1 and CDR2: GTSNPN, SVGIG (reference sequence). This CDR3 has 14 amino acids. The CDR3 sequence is CAWSPPPLKETQYF. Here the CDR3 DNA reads TGTGCCTGGAGTCCCCCCCCACTCAAAGAGACCCAGTACTTC.

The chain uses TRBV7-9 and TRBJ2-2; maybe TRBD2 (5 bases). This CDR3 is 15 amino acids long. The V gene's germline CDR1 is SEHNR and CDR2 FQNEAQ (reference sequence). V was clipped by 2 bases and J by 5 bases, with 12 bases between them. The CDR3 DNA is TGTGCCAGCAGCTTATGGCCTGGAGGTACCGGGGAGCTGTTTTTT. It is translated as CASSLWPGGTGELFF.

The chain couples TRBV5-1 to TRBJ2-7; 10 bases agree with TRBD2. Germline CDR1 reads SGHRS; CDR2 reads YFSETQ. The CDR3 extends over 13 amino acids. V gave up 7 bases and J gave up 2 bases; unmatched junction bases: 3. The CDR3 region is CASGLAGAYEQYF. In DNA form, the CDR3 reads TGCGCCAGCGGGCTAGCGGGGGCCTACGAGCAGTACTTC.

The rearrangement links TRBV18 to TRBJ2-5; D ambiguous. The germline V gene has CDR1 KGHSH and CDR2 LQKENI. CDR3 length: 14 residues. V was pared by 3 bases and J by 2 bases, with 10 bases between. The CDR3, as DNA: TGTGCCAGCTCACCTTTGCAGGCACAAGAGACCCAGTACTTC. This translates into CASSPLQAQETQYF.

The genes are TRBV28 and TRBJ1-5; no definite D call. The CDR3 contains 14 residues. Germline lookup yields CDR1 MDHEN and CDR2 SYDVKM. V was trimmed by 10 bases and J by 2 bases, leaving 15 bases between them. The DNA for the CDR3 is TGTGCCATCTGTTCGACGGAACGCAATCAGCCCCAGCATTTT. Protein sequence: CAICSTERNQPQHF.

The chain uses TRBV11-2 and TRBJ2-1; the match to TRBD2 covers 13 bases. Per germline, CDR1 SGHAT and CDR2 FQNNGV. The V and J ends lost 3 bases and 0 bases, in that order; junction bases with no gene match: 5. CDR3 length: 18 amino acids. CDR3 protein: CASSFSLAGGSSYNEQFF. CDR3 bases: TGTGCCAGCAGCTTTTCACTAGCGGGAGGGAGCTCCTACAATGAGCAGTTCTTC.

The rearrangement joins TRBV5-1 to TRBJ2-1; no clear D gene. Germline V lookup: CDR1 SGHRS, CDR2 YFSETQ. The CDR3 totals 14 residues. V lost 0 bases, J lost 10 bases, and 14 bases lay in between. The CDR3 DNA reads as TGCGCCAGCAGCTTGGAGGGTGTGGGTGGCGAGCAGTTCTTC. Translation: CASSLEGVGGEQFF.

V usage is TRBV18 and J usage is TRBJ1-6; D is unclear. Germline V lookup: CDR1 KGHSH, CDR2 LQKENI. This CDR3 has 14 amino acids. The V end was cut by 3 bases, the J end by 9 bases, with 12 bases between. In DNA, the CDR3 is TGTGCCAGCTCACCGGGTGGATCGAGTTCACCCCTCCACTTT. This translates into CASSPGGSSSPLHF.

The CDR3 DNA follows: TGTGCCAGCAGTTTAACACGGACGGCTTCCTATAATTCACCCCTCCACTTT. As protein: CASSLTRTASYNSPLHF. The chain has TRBV27 and TRBJ1-6; D is unresolved. V lost 2 bases, J lost 1 base, and 12 bases lay in between. This CDR3 comprises 17 residues. Germline V gives CDR1 MNHEY, CDR2 SMNVEV (reference sequence).

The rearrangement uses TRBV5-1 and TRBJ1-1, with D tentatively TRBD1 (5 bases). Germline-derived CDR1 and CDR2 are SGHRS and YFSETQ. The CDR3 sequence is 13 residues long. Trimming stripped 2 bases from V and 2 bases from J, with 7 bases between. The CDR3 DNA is TGCGCCAGCAGCTTTGACAGCAACACTGAAGCTTTCTTT. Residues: CASSFDSNTEAFF.

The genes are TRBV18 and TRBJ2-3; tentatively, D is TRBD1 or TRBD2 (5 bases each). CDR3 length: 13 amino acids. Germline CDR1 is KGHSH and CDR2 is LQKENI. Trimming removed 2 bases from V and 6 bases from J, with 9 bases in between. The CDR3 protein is CASSPWGSDTQYF. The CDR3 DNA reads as TGTGCCAGCTCACCATGGGGGAGCGATACGCAGTATTTT.

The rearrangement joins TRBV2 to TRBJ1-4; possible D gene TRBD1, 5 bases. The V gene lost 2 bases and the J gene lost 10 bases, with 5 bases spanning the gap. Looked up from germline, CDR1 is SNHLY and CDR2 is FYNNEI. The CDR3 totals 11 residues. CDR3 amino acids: CASSEQGKLFF. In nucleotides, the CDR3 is TGTGCCAGCAGTGAACAGGGAAAACTGTTTTTT. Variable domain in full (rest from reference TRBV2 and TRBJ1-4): EPEVTQTPSHQVTQMGQEVILRCVPISNHLYFYWYRQILGQKVEFLVSFYNNEISEKSEIFDDQFSVERPDGSNFTLKIRSTKLEDSAMYFCASSEQGKLFFGSGTQLSVL.